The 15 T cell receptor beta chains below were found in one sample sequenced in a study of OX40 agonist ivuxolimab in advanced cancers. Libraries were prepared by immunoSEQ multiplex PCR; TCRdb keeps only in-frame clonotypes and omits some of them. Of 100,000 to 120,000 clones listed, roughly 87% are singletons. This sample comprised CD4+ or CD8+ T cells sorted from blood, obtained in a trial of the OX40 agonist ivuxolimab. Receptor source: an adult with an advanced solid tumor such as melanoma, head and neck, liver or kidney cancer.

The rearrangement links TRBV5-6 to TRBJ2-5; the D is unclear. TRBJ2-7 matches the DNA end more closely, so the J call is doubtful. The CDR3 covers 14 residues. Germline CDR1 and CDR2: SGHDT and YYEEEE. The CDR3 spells CASSLQGSTYEQYF. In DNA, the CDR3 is TGTGCCAGCAGCTTGCAAGGCAGTACCTACGAGCAGTACTTC.

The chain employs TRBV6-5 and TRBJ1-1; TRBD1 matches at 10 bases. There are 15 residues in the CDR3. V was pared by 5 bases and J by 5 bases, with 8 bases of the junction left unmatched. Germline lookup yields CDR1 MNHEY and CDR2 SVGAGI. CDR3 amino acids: CASSRWTGGTTEAFF. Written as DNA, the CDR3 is TGTGCCAGCAGTCGTTGGACAGGGGGAACGACTGAAGCTTTCTTT.

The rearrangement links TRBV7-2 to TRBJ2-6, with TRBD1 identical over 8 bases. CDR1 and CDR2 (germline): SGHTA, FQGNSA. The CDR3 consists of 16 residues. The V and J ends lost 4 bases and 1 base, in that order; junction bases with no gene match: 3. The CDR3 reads CASSSRTGSGANVLTF. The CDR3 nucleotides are TGTGCCAGCAGCTCACGGACAGGGTCTGGGGCCAACGTCCTGACTTTC.

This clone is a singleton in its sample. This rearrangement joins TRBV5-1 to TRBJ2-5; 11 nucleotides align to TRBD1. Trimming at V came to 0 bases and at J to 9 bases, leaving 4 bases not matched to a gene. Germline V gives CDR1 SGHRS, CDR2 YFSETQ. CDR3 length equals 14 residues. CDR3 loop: CASSLVSGQGAQYF. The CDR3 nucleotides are TGCGCCAGCAGCTTGGTCTCGGGACAGGGGGCCCAGTACTTC.

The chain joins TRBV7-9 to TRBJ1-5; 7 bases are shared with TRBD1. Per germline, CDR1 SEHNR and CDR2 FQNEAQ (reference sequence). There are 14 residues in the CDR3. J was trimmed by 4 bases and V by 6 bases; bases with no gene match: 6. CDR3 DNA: TGTGCCAGCAGTTTGGGACAGCCTAATCAGCCCCAGCATTTT. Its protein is CASSLGQPNQPQHF. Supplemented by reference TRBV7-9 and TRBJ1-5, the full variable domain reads DTGVSQNPRHKITKRGQNVTFRCDPISEHNRLYWYRQTLGQGPEFLTYFQNEAQLEKSRLLSDRFSAERPKGSFSTLEIQRTEQGDSAMYLCASSLGQPNQPQHFGDGTRLSIL.

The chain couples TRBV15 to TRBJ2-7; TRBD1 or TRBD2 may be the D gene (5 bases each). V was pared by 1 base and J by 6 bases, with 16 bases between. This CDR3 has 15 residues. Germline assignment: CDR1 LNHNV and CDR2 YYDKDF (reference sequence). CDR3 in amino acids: CATSRGAGFGGEQYF. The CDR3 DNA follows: TGTGCCACCAGCAGAGGGGCAGGGTTTGGGGGCGAGCAGTACTTC.

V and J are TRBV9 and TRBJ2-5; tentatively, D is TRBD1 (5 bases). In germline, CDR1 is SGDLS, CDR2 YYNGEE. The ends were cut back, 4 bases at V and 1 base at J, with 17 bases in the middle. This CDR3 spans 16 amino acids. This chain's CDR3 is CASSPSPRRAQETQYF. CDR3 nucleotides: TGTGCCAGCAGCCCCTCCCCTCGCAGGGCCCAAGAGACCCAGTACTTC.

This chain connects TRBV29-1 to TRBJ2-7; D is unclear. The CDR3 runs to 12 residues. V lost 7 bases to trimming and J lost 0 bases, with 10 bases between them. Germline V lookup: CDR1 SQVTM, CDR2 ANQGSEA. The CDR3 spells CSAAEISYEQYF. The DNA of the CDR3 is TGCAGCGCAGCCGAGATCTCCTACGAGCAGTACTTC.

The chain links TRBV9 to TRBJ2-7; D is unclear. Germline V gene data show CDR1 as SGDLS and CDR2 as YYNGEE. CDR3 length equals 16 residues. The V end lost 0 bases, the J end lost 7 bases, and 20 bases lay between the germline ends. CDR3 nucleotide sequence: TGTGCCAGCAGCGTAGATTTAAACGGAGATCTGGGAGAGCAGTACTTC. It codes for CASSVDLNGDLGEQYF.

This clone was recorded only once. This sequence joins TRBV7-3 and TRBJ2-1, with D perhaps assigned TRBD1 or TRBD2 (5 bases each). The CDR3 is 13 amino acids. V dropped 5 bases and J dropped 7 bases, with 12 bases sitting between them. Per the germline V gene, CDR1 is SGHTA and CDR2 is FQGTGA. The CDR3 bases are TGTGCCAGCAGCGTAGGGACCCTTAATGAGCAGTTCTTC. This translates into CASSVGTLNEQFF.

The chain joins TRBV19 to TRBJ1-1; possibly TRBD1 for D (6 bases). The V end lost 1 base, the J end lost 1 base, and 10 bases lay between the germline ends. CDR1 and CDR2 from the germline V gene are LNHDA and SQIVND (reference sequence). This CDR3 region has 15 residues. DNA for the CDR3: TGTGCCAGTAGTATAGGAGGGGGGCGGAACACTGAAGCTTTCTTT. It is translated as CASSIGGGRNTEAFF.

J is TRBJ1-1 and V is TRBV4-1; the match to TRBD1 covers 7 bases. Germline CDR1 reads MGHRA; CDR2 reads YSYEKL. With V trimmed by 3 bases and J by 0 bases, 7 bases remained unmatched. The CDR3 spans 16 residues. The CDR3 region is CASSHHPDRMNTEAFF. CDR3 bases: TGCGCCAGCAGCCACCACCCGGACAGGATGAACACTGAAGCTTTCTTT.

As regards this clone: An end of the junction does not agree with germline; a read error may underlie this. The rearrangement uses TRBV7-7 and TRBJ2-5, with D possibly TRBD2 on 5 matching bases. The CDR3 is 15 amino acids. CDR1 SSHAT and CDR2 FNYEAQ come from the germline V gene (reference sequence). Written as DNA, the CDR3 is TGTGCTAGCAGCTTAGTCCGGGAAGGGATGGAGACCCAGTACTTC. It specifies CASSLVREGMETQYF. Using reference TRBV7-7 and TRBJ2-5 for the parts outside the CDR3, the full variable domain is GAGVSQSPRYKVTKRGQDVTLRCDPISSHATLYWYQQALGQGPEFLTYFNYEAQPDKSGLPSDRFSAERPEGSISTLTIQRTEQRDSAMYRCASSLVREGMETQYFGPGTRLLVL.

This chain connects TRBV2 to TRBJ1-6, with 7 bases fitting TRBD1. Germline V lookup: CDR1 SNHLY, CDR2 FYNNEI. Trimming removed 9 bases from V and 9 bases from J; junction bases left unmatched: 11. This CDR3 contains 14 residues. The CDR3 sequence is CARTRTGVASPLHF. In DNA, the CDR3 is TGTGCCAGGACCCGAACAGGGGTGGCTTCACCCCTCCACTTT.

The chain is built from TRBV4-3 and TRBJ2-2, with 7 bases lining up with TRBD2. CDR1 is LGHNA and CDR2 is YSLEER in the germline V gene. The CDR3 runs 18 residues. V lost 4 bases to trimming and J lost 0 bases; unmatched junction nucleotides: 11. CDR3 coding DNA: TGCGCCAGCAGCCCCCTAGGGAGCGGGGAGGCGAACACCGGGGAGCTGTTTTTT. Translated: CASSPLGSGEANTGELFF.